Following are 13 T cell receptor beta chains from one sample sequenced in a study of PD-1 blockade in classical Hodgkin lymphoma. In every patient, relapse followed autologous stem cell transplantation, while exposure to brentuximab vedotin differed. Sequenced by immunoSEQ multiplex PCR; TCRdb stores in-frame clones only, minus some. The repertoire includes tens of thousands of clones, around two thirds of them detected once, and roughly 3.1% sits in the top ten. Sequencing used peripheral blood mononuclear cells (PBMCs), obtained at baseline. The source is a human donor with classical Hodgkin lymphoma.

The rearrangement joins TRBV30 to TRBJ1-3, with unresolved D. V lost 5 bases to trimming and J lost 8 bases, with 13 bases between them. The CDR3 is 12 amino acids. Germline loops: CDR1 GTSNPN, CDR2 SVGIG (reference sequence). The CDR3 nucleotides are TGTGCCTGGGGGTCTGGGCAGTACACCATATATTTT. It specifies CAWGSGQYTIYF.

The V and J genes are TRBV5-6 and TRBJ1-2; 7 positions agree with TRBD1. Germline values: CDR1 SGHDT, CDR2 YYEEEE. After removal of 4 bases from V and 3 bases from J, the junction contained 12 bases not matched to a gene. This CDR3 has 16 amino acids. CDR3 amino acids: CASSALGGGADYGYTF. Written as DNA, the CDR3 is TGTGCCAGCAGCGCCTTGGGAGGGGGCGCGGACTATGGCTACACCTTC.

The rearrangement links TRBV6-5 to TRBJ2-7, with 7 bases identical to TRBD1. Germline trimming cut 8 bases from V and 5 bases from J; bases unmatched to any gene: 6. CDR3 length equals 12 residues. CDR1 MNHEY and CDR2 SVGAGI come from the germline V gene. CDR3 region: CASGTVVNEQYF. The CDR3 bases are TGTGCCAGCGGGACAGTAGTAAACGAGCAGTACTTC.

The chain links TRBV9 to TRBJ1-5, with no clear D. The CDR3 is 15 residues long. V was cut by 1 base and J by 0 bases, with 8 bases left in between. Germline V lookup: CDR1 SGDLS, CDR2 YYNGEE. CDR3 bases: TGTGCCAGCAGCGTACGGGCAGATAGCAATCAGCCCCAGCATTTT. Translation: CASSVRADSNQPQHF.

The V gene is TRBV9, the J gene TRBJ2-7, with D possibly TRBD1 on 5 matching bases. V was trimmed by 3 bases and J by 0 bases, leaving 10 bases between them. CDR3 size: 14 residues. Germline V lookup: CDR1 SGDLS, CDR2 YYNGEE. CDR3 sequence (DNA): TGTGCCAGCAGCGCTACAGGACACTCCTACGAGCAGTACTTC. Its protein is CASSATGHSYEQYF.

The CDR3 here is CASSYVEEELFF. The CDR3 region has the DNA TGTGCCAGCAGCTACGTAGAAGAGGAGCTGTTTTTT. The chain recombines TRBV11-2 with TRBJ2-2; D unresolved. Trimming left V 4 bases short and J 10 bases short, with 10 bases between. The CDR3 has 12 amino acids. CDR1 and CDR2 (germline): SGHAT, FQNNGV.

There are a few counts of this clone. V and J are TRBV6-6 and TRBJ1-2; D unresolved. Per the germline V gene, CDR1 is MNHNY and CDR2 is SVGAGI (reference sequence). CDR3 length: 14 residues. Deletions cut 4 bases from V and 3 bases from J, with 12 bases between. The CDR3 loop reads CASSFAGLHYGYTF. CDR3 coding DNA: TGTGCCAGCAGTTTTGCTGGACTTCACTATGGCTACACCTTC.

This clone was seen only once. The chain uses TRBV6-6 and TRBJ2-7; D is ambiguous. The CDR3 runs 14 residues. The V gene lost 7 bases and the J gene lost 1 base, with 14 bases spanning the gap. Germline V gene data show CDR1 as MNHNY and CDR2 as SVGAGI (reference sequence). CDR3 in DNA: TGTGCCAGCAACCCGAGGACGGAATCCTACGAGCAGTACTTC. This translates into CASNPRTESYEQYF.

This chain uses TRBV30 with TRBJ2-2; a weak D match, TRBD2 (6 bases). This CDR3 has 14 amino acids. The V end was cut by 2 bases, the J end by 5 bases, with 12 bases between. Germline V CDR1 and CDR2: GTSNPN, SVGIG (reference sequence). CDR3 sequence reads: CAWSRAAGTGELFF. In nucleotides, the CDR3 is TGTGCCTGGAGTAGGGCCGCGGGAACCGGGGAGCTGTTTTTT.

V and J are TRBV7-2 and TRBJ2-7, with TRBD2 matching over 9 bases. Germline V gives CDR1 SGHTA, CDR2 FQGNSA. The length of the CDR3 is 16 residues. J gave up 2 bases and V 5 bases, and 10 bases lay outside the gene matches. The CDR3 sequence is CASSPNSGSYPYEQYF. CDR3 sequence (DNA): TGTGCCAGCAGCCCGAATAGCGGGAGTTATCCCTACGAGCAGTACTTC. Using reference TRBV7-2 and TRBJ2-7 for the parts outside the CDR3, the full variable domain is GAGVSQSPSNKVTEKGKDVELRCDPISGHTALYWYRQSLGQGLEFLIYFQGNSAPDKSGLPSDRFSAERTGGSVSTLTIQRTQQEDSAVYLCASSPNSGSYPYEQYFGPGTRLTVT.

In this sample, this clone turned up a few times. J is TRBJ2-3 and V is TRBV9, with TRBD2 matching over 7 bases. This CDR3 region has 14 residues. Germline V gene sequence: CDR1 SGDLS, CDR2 YYNGEE. Losses at the gene ends were 0 bases for V and 5 bases for J; bases not matched to a gene: 3. The CDR3 region is CASSVGRELDTQYF. The CDR3 DNA follows: TGTGCCAGCAGCGTAGGGCGGGAGCTAGATACGCAGTATTTT.

The chain is built from TRBV5-4 and TRBJ2-7, with TRBD1 matching 7 bases. The germline V gene has CDR1 SGHNT and CDR2 YYREEE (reference sequence). Germline trimming cut 5 bases from V and 3 bases from J; bases unmatched to any gene: 11. The CDR3 extends over 15 amino acids. Here the CDR3 reads CASRRTRDRLYEQYF. The CDR3 DNA follows: TGTGCCAGCAGACGGACCCGGGACAGACTCTACGAGCAGTACTTC.

This chain joins TRBV19 and TRBJ2-7; 8 bases fit TRBD1. The V and J ends lost 3 bases and 6 bases, in that order; junction bases with no gene match: 10. The V gene's germline CDR1 is LNHDA and CDR2 SQIVND (reference sequence). The CDR3 is 15 residues long. CDR3 amino acids: CASSMGRGPSREQYF. CDR3 in DNA: TGTGCCAGTAGTATGGGCAGGGGGCCTTCGCGCGAGCAGTACTTC.